This T cell receptor (beta chain) was found in a study of identical twins (TCRdb year 2016). Concerning the study at large: To test whether fetal clonotypes persist, the study used deep sequencing on TCR alpha and beta repertoires from monozygotic twins, unrelated adults of various ages, and cord blood. To rule out contamination, the twin experiments were replicated at different times with different library preparation protocols.

Preparation of the library involved 5' RACE. The instrument was an Illumina HiSeq 2000. Template switching introduced a universal primer binding site; the final cDNA contained a unique molecular identifier, enabling accurate counting of TCR cDNA molecules. Specific primers in the conserved constant-segment region were used to synthesize first-strand cDNA for the TCR alpha and beta chains. To control for contamination, each cDNA library was double barcoded with a SMART-Mk sample barcode plus Illumina barcodes. Two successive PCR steps introduced TruSeq adapter sequences along with Illumina sample barcodes. TCR alpha and beta cDNA libraries were sequenced on the Illumina HiSeq platform with custom primers. As for the authors' bioinformatics: Unique molecular identifiers were extracted from raw reads with MiGEC, and CDR3 positions were determined with MiXCR. For each individual, recombination models were inferred using an EM algorithm with the repgenHMM and IGoR tools. The tcR package in R was used for shared clonotype analysis, with sharing normalized by the product of cloneset sizes. Out-of-frame nonproductive sequences were analyzed to study raw recombination free of thymic and clonal selection effects. TCRdb reprocessing: public reads trimmed at Q25 with fastp, clones called with MiXCR, in-frame beta chains kept. Each entry merges the rows of one CDR3 protein and shows their most common DNA and genes. TCRdb, rather than the study authors, made the V and J calls. In all, the sample holds roughly 770,000 distinct CDR3 sequences, and 18% of those were seen once. The top ten clonotypes cover around 13% of the sample.

The CDR3 spans 12 residues, from the cysteine through the phenylalanine. Kept here is only the CDR3 DNA, which spans 36 bases and is read in frame from base 1. V drops 4 bases and J drops 10 bases, leaving 13 bases in between. The germline V gene encodes CDR1 ENHRY and CDR2 SYGVKD. All donors were healthy Caucasians. Three pairs of female monozygotic twins, all aged about 18 to 29 years, made up the twin cohort. The RNA used for TCR libraries was isolated from peripheral blood mononuclear cells. General study outcomes and caveats: Compared with coincidental sharing between unrelated individuals, out-of-frame TCR alpha sequences shared between twins had an excess of sequences with low generation probability. Out-of-frame TCR alpha sharing in monozygotic twins was systematically underestimated by recombination models, whereas sharing between unrelated individuals was in agreement with the recombination models. A weaker excess of twin sharing was found in beta out-of-frame sequences because the signal-to-noise ratio was lowered by fewer shared sequences. Conclusions relied on cross-sectional statistical analysis, since the same donors could not be followed over many years. Invariant T cells such as MAIT and iNKT could partly confound zero-insertion analyses, although diverse VJ usage argued against such confounding for most clonotypes. Fewer insertions were carried by abundant cord blood beta clonotypes; a weaker similar trend was observed in young adult naive repertoires, while no such trend was observed in memory repertoires.

This clonotype was seen a few times. The antigen this receptor binds is unknown. No base quality values were provided; no much bigger clone lies one nucleotide off. These same data were also listed under a study on T cells expressing NK-cell markers. As the second publication notes: In sorted CD3+CD56+NKG2C+, CD3+CD56+NKG2C- and CD3+CD56-NKG2C+ T-cell subsets from several donors, TCR beta-chain repertoires were profiled. Seven of the eight sequenced donors were HCMV-seropositive and one was HCMV-seronegative. To restrict sorting to alphabetaTCR-expressing T cells, an anti-gammadeltaTCR antibody was added in several experiments. In about six donors, the dominant CD3+CD56+NKG2C+ clonotypes were found to rank among the top 10 CD8+ clonotypes and to make up about 1.0-7.0% of CD8+ T cells. Those dominant clonotypes were again the most abundant among CD3+CD56-NKG2C+ cells in a handful of donors, at about 28.3-60.1%. Whether the expanded NKG2C-expressing T cell clones were specific for HCMV antigens remained unclear. Randomly selected healthy volunteers, three men and five women, were used as the eight sequenced donors. HCMV-specific IgG was detected in serum with a commercial ELISA kit to determine HCMV serostatus. For five or six donors, bulk peripheral blood T-cell repertoires were also sequenced from unsorted PBMC. MIGEC was used to demultiplex reads and group the reads by UMI, and MiTCR was used to assemble and quantify clonotypes. To remove erroneous sequences, TCR cDNA sequences were retained only when supported by two or more reads. The tcR package was used for downstream repertoire analysis, and clonotypes were matched across fractions by CDR3 nucleotide sequence plus V segment. VDJmatch was used to annotate antigen specificity against VDJdb, with one amino acid substitution in CDR3 allowed.

The TCR originated in a young woman in good health. Sample: PBMCs. The V and J genes are TRBV10-3 and TRBJ1-1; the D region possibly corresponds to TRBD1 (6 bases align). The DNA sequence is TGTGCCATCAGTGTACAGGGACTAGCAGCTTTCTTT. It specifies CAISVQGLAAFF.